This T cell receptor beta chain derives from a study of molecular identifiers for immune sequencing clone quantification. TCRdb processed the PCR reads anew with MiXCR; each CDR3 protein has one entry. The table has some 70,000 distinct CDR3 sequences, around 18% seen once. The CDR3 covers 17 residues. J gave up 3 bases and V 8 bases, and 10 bases lay outside the gene matches. The receptor was isolated from a human donor in good health. Some libraries in this study had Jurkat cell RNA spiked in. Sequenced input: naive CD8+ T cells from blood, with Jurkat cell RNA spiked in. The subset is: FACS-sorted CD8+CD4-CCR7+CD45RA+ naive T cells. The chain recombines TRBV12-3 or TRBV12-4 with TRBJ2-1; 13 bases fit TRBD2. The CDR3 DNA is TGTGCCAGCGGGCACCGACTAGCGGGAGGTAACTACAATGAGCAGTTCTTC. It specifies CASGHRLAGGNYNEQFF.